This T cell receptor beta chain emerged from a study of T cell repertoires in cytomegalovirus infection. Study-wide context: Used in the study were CMV epitopes, some recently identified and HLA-C-restricted, others well-studied and HLA-B-restricted. Through public TCR beta signatures, both CMV infection and matching HLA type were indicated.

TCRdb called the reads again in MiXCR, with one record for every CDR3 protein. The sample shows about 700,000 distinct CDR3 sequences, 33% of them seen only once. Whole-study findings and limits: Dominant in the ex vivo response were TCR beta clonotypes restricted by HLA-C and specific for CMV.

As to this clonotype: What it binds is unknown.

The CDR3 covers 19 residues. V gave up 1 base and J gave up 2 bases; unmatched junction bases: 8. CDR1 is MGHRA, CDR2 YSYEKL, per germline. Sequenced here: cultured PBMCs, sampled from culture after CMV antigen stimulation. The receptor's source is a human donor in good health (CMV status not recorded). Some clones in this sample may be carry-over from other donors' samples. The chain recombines TRBV4-1 with TRBJ2-7, with 16 bases that match TRBD2. CDR3 amino acids: CASSQVGTSGRARTYEQYF. CDR3 coding DNA: TGCGCCAGCAGCCAAGTCGGGACTAGCGGGAGGGCAAGGACCTACGAGCAGTACTTC.